Each of the 21 T cell receptor beta chains below was sequenced from the same sample in a study of identical twins. Each CDR3 protein is one row after TCRdb ran MiXCR on the 5' RACE reads. The sample yields under 1 million distinct CDR3 sequences, 9% to 15% seen once. In addition, the sample was reused for a study of yellow fever vaccine responses in identical twins.

Specimen: PBMCs. These receptor sequences come from a young woman in good health.

This clonotype was seen a handful of times. V is TRBV7-7 and J is TRBJ2-1, with 7 bases aligning to TRBD2. V dropped 3 bases and J dropped 8; count of bases not matched to a gene: 7. Germline V gene lookup returns CDR1 SSHAT and CDR2 FNYEAQ (reference sequence). The CDR3 has 14 residues. CDR3 amino acids: CASSLAGEVDEQFF. As DNA, the CDR3 is TGTGCCAGCAGCTTGGCGGGAGAGGTCGATGAGCAGTTCTTC. Full variable domain (remainder filled in from reference TRBV7-7 and TRBJ2-1): GAGVSQSPRYKVTKRGQDVTLRCDPISSHATLYWYQQALGQGPEFLTYFNYEAQPDKSGLPSDRFSAERPEGSISTLTIQRTEQRDSAMYRCASSLAGEVDEQFFGPGTRLTVL.

This clonotype has just one count. The J gene is TRBJ2-3, the V gene TRBV5-4, with 8 bases identical to TRBD2. V lost 2 bases and J lost 2; bases outside the gene matches: 4. CDR1 and CDR2 (germline): SGHNT, YYREEE (reference sequence). The CDR3 sequence is 15 residues long. This CDR3 reads CASSFTSGPTDTQYF. DNA of the CDR3: TGTGCCAGCAGCTTTACTAGCGGCCCCACAGATACGCAGTATTTT.

As concerns this clonotype: A junction boundary mismatches the germline segment, possibly from a read error. J is TRBJ2-4 and V is TRBV2, with 7 bases matching TRBD1. This CDR3 contains 13 residues. Germline V gene lookup returns CDR1 SNHLY and CDR2 FYNNEI. In nucleotides, the CDR3 is TGTGCCAGCAGTGAAGCTATAAGACAGGGCCTAATCTTC. Translating gives CASSEAIRQGLIF.

The table lists this clonotype with many counts. This chain links TRBV7-2 with TRBJ2-2, with a possible D match to TRBD2 (6 bases). V gave up 2 bases and J gave up 4 bases, with 20 bases separating them. This CDR3 is built from 18 residues. The germline CDR1 and CDR2 sequences are SGHTA and FQGNSA. The chain's CDR3 is CASSLSSAGIILTGELFF. Here the CDR3 DNA reads TGTGCCAGCAGCTTATCGTCAGCGGGTATTATACTCACCGGGGAGCTGTTTTTT.

This clonotype was found a few times. V is TRBV15 and J is TRBJ2-1; maybe TRBD1 (5 bases). V dropped 1 base and J dropped 3 bases, with 13 bases sitting between them. This CDR3 is built from 16 residues. Germline V gene data show CDR1 as LNHNV and CDR2 as YYDKDF (reference sequence). The CDR3 reads CATSRGATGDYNEQFF. CDR3 nucleotide sequence: TGTGCCACCAGCAGAGGGGCAACAGGAGACTACAATGAGCAGTTCTTC. Filled out from reference TRBV15 and TRBJ2-1, the complete variable domain reads DAMVIQNPRYQVTQFGKPVTLSCSQTLNHNVMYWYQQKSSQAPKLLFHYYDKDFNNEADTPDNFQSRRPNTSFCFLDIRSPGLGDTAMYLCATSRGATGDYNEQFFGPGTRLTVL.

The sample holds a few counts of this clonotype. The V and J genes are TRBV7-7 and TRBJ2-5, with D unclear. Looked up from germline, CDR1 is SSHAT and CDR2 is FNYEAQ (reference sequence). V lost 2 bases, J lost 5 bases, and 12 bases lay in between. The CDR3 is 14 residues long. The CDR3 DNA sequence: TGTGCCAGCAGCTTACGACTTGGTGTGGAGACCCAGTACTTC. The encoded protein is CASSLRLGVETQYF.

The V and J genes are TRBV18 and TRBJ2-3; the D is unclear. The CDR3 runs to 18 residues. From germline, CDR1 is KGHSH and CDR2 LQKENI. V lost 3 bases, J lost 0 bases, and 19 bases lay in between. The CDR3 reads CASSPQYTGGRSTDTQYF. The CDR3 nucleotides are TGTGCCAGCTCACCTCAATACACCGGTGGCAGAAGCACAGATACGCAGTATTTT. The full variable domain, in which reference TRBV18 and TRBJ2-3 provide the parts outside the CDR3, is NAGVMQNPRHLVRRRGQEARLRCSPMKGHSHVYWYRQLPEEGLKFMVYLQKENIIDESGMPKERFSAEFPKEGPSILRIQQVVRGDSAAYFCASSPQYTGGRSTDTQYFGPGTRLTVL.

CDR3 sequence: CASRSGEKNTEAFF. CDR3 coding DNA: TGCGCCAGCAGATCAGGGGAAAAGAACACTGAAGCTTTCTTT. The chain recombines TRBV5-1 with TRBJ1-1, with D perhaps matching TRBD1 (6 bases). Trimming took 5 bases from V and 1 from J, leaving 12 bases between them. The CDR3 runs 14 residues. The germline V gene has CDR1 SGHRS and CDR2 YFSETQ.

This clonotype was counted only a few times. The rearrangement uses TRBV12-5 and TRBJ2-7; D may be TRBD2 (7 bases). The ends were cut back, 3 bases at V and 2 bases at J, with 11 bases in the middle. Germline V gene lookup returns CDR1 LGHNT and CDR2 FRNRAP. The CDR3 has 14 amino acids. The DNA for the CDR3 is TGTGCTAGTGGTTTTCGGGGGGCCCCCTACGAGCAGTACTTC. This encodes CASGFRGAPYEQYF.

This rearrangement joins TRBV7-6 to TRBJ2-3, with 13 positions matching TRBD2. CDR3 length: 16 residues. Germline CDR1 and CDR2: SGHVS and FNYEAQ. V lost 5 bases and J lost 7; bases outside the gene matches: 9. The CDR3 sequence: CASSLTSGGALNTQYF. The CDR3 DNA reads as TGTGCCAGCAGCCTAACTAGCGGGGGGGCCCTTAATACGCAGTATTTT.

This clonotype was seen a handful of times. V gene TRBV5-6 combines with J gene TRBJ1-2, with D possibly being TRBD1 (5 bases). V lost 1 base, J lost 0 bases, and 10 bases lay in between. The V gene's germline CDR1 is SGHDT and CDR2 YYEEEE. CDR3 length: 15 amino acids. The DNA of the CDR3 is TGTGCCAGCAGCTTGCAGGGTATAACTAACTATGGCTACACCTTC. Its translation is CASSLQGITNYGYTF.

V gene TRBV20-1 combines with J gene TRBJ2-7; possible D gene TRBD2, 5 bases. Germline CDR1 DFQATT, CDR2 SNEGSKA (reference sequence). This CDR3 comprises 14 residues. V lost 6 bases and J 7 bases, leaving 22 bases between the germline ends. CDR3 in amino acids: CSATIGNLQSEQYV. CDR3 DNA: TGCAGTGCGACTATAGGAAATCTACAGTCGGAGCAGTACGTC.

This clonotype has just a few counts. The rearrangement joins TRBV7-9 to TRBJ1-1; D is possibly TRBD1 (6 bases). CDR3 length: 15 residues. V was clipped by 1 base and J by 0 bases, with 9 bases between them. Germline V gene data show CDR1 as SEHNR and CDR2 as FQNEAQ (reference sequence). CDR3 region: CASSLDNRVNTEAFF. For the CDR3, the DNA is TGTGCCAGCAGCTTAGATAACAGGGTGAACACTGAAGCTTTCTTT.

This clonotype was detected only a few times. The V and J genes are TRBV15 and TRBJ2-2; TRBD1 aligns across 8 bases. After removal of 5 bases from V and 1 base from J, the junction contained 6 bases not matched to a gene. The CDR3 is 16 residues long. The germline CDR1 and CDR2 sequences are LNHNV and YYDKDF (reference sequence). The CDR3 DNA follows: TGTGCCACCAGCCGAACCGGGACAGGGAACACCGGGGAGCTGTTTTTT. Translating it yields CATSRTGTGNTGELFF.

This clonotype has more than one count but fewer than ten. This chain links TRBV4-1 with TRBJ1-1; TRBD1 matches at 7 bases. The CDR3 is 15 amino acids. The trim removed 1 base at V and 3 bases at J, leaving 5 bases unmatched. Germline lookup yields CDR1 MGHRA and CDR2 YSYEKL. CDR3 bases: TGCGCCAGCAGCCAAGGAGACAGGGATTACACTGAAGCTTTCTTT. This encodes CASSQGDRDYTEAFF.

The sample holds a few counts of this clonotype. The rearrangement links TRBV6-1 to TRBJ2-6; 11 nucleotides match TRBD1. J gave up 3 bases and V 4 bases, and 8 bases lay outside the gene matches. This CDR3 region has 18 residues. Germline lookup yields CDR1 MNHNS and CDR2 SASEGT. In nucleotides, the CDR3 is TGTGCCAGCAGTGTCGGGACAGGGGGTAGTTATGGGGCCAACGTCCTGACTTTC. Protein sequence: CASSVGTGGSYGANVLTF.

This clonotype showed up just once. Given a much more abundant clone one base away, this may be a read error. The chain employs TRBV15 and TRBJ2-1, with TRBD1 identical over 7 bases. Germline V gene sequence: CDR1 LNHNV, CDR2 YYDKDF (reference sequence). The CDR3 consists of 16 residues. The CDR3 spells CPTSRGTRSSYNEQFF. In nucleotides, the CDR3 is TGTCCCACCAGCAGGGGGACGAGGTCCTCCTACAATGAGCAGTTCTTC.

This rearrangement joins TRBV2 to TRBJ2-2, with D unresolved. CDR3 length: 15 amino acids. CDR1 and CDR2 from the germline V gene are SNHLY and FYNNEI. V shed 4 bases and J shed 2 bases, with 11 bases lying between them. The CDR3 sequence is CASSGGSFNTGELFF. The CDR3 nucleotides are TGTGCCAGCAGTGGGGGTTCGTTCAACACCGGGGAGCTGTTTTTT.

In regard to this clonotype: A read error is possible here, since a much larger clone lies one base away. This chain uses TRBV5-8 with TRBJ2-1; 8 positions match TRBD1. This CDR3 is built from 17 residues. Germline assignment: CDR1 SGHTS and CDR2 YDEGEE. The CDR3 DNA is TGTGTCAGCAGCTTGATAGAGTGGCAGGGGGCTTACAATGAGCAGTTCTTC. This encodes CVSSLIEWQGAYNEQFF.

The chain employs TRBV11-1 and TRBJ2-1; D not resolved. Germline values: CDR1 SGHAT, CDR2 FQDESV (reference sequence). V was pared by 2 bases and J by 2 bases, with 13 bases between. CDR3 size: 16 residues. The CDR3 DNA reads TGTGCCAGCAGCTTAAGAGCAGTCGGTGCCTACAATGAGCAGTTCTTC. Translation: CASSLRAVGAYNEQFF.

This clonotype appeared a few times. The J gene is TRBJ2-5, the V gene TRBV6-5, with D possibly TRBD2 on 6 matching bases. Germline V lookup: CDR1 MNHEY, CDR2 SVGAGI. This CDR3 comprises 15 residues. V lost 0 bases and J 4 bases, leaving 12 bases between the germline ends. The CDR3: CASSYSGGVTETQYF. The CDR3 DNA reads as TGTGCCAGCAGTTACTCGGGGGGAGTGACAGAGACCCAGTACTTC.